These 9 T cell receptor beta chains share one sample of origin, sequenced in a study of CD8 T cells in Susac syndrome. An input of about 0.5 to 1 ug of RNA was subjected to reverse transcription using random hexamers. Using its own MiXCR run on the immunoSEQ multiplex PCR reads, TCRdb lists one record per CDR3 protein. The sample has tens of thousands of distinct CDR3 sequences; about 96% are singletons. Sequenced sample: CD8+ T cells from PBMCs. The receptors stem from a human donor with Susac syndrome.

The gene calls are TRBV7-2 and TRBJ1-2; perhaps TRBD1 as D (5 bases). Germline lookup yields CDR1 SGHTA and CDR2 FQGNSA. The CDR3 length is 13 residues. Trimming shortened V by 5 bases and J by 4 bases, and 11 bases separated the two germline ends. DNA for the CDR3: TGTGCCAGCAGCCTCAGGGCCCTCTATGGCTACACCTTC. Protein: CASSLRALYGYTF.

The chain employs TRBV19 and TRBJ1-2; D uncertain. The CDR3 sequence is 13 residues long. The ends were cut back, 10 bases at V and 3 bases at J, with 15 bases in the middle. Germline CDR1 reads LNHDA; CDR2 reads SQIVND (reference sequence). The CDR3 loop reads CATPGGPHYGYTF. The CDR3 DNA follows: TGTGCCACCCCGGGAGGGCCCCACTATGGCTACACCTTC.

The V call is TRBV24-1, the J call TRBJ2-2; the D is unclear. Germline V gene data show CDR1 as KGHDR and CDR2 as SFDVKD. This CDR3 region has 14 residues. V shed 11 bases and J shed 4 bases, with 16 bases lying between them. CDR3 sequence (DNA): TGTGCCATCGGTTCGTCTGGAGCCACCGGGGAGCTGTTTTTT. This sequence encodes CAIGSSGATGELFF.

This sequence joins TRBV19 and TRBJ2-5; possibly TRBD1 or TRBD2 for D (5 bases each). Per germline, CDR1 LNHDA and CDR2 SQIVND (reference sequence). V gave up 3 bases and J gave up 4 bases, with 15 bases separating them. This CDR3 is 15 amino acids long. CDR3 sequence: CASSMGTTLGETQYF. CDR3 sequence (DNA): TGTGCCAGTAGTATGGGGACCACCCTTGGAGAGACCCAGTACTTC.

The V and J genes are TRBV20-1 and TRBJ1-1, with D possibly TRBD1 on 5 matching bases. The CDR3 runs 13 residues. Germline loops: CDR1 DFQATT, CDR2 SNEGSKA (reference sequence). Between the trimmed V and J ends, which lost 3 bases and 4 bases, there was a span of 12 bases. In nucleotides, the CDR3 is TGCAGTGCTAGTCCGGGACCGGGCACTGAAGCTTTCTTT. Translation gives CSASPGPGTEAFF.

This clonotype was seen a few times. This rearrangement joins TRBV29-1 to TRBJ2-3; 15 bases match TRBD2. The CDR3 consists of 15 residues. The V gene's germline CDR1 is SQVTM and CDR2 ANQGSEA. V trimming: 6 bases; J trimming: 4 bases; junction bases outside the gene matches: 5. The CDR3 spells CSVSGLAGGPDTQYF. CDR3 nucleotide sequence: TGCAGCGTAAGCGGACTAGCGGGGGGGCCAGATACGCAGTATTTT.

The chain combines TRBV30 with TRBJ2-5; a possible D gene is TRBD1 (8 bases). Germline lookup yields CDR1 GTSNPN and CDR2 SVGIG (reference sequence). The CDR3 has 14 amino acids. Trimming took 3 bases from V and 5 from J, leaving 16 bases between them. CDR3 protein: CAWSSGQGGETQYF. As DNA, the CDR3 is TGTGCCTGGAGCTCCGGACAGGGAGGGGAGACCCAGTACTTC.

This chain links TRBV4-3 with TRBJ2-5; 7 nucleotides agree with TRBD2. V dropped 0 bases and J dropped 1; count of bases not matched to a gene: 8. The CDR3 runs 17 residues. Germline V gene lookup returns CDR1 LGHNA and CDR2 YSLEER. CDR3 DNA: TGCGCCAGCAGCCAAGATTTTCCTCCTAGCGGCCAAGAGACCCAGTACTTC. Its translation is CASSQDFPPSGQETQYF.

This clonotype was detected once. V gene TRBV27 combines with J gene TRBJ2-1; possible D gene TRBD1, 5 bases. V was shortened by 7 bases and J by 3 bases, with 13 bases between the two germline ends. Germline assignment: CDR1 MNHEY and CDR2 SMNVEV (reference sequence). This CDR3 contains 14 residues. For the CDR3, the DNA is TGTGCCAGCACGCCAGGGAACCTCTACAATGAGCAGTTCTTC. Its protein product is CASTPGNLYNEQFF.